The TCR beta chain under discussion was sequenced for a study of T cells in tumors and immune-related adverse events. This CDR3 is built from 17 residues. Using immunoSEQ multiplex PCR, the repertoire was profiled, and TCRdb retains in-frame clones only, with some absent. In the table there are about 22,000 clones, approximately 90% of which are singletons. The source of this sequence is a female donor with metastatic renal cell carcinoma. The rearrangement joins TRBV21-1 to TRBJ1-5; the table's D call, TRBD1, was not checked against the DNA. TRBV21-1 is an annotated pseudogene. The sequences come from lymph node tissue, collected from a patient treated with anti-PD-1 therapy. The CDR3 bases are TGTGCCAGCAACTCGACAGGGTCGGGAACAAGCAATCAGCCCCAGCATTTT. It yields the protein CASNSTGSGTSNQPQHF.